The clone carrying this T cell receptor (beta chain) was recorded at least ten times. Authors' processing steps: Estimates of nucleated cell counts were drawn from the amplification of reference gene primers. Produced via immunoSEQ multiplex PCR; TCRdb's table is partial and in-frame only. That table is the source of V, J and clone size, and D and trimming were worked out from the DNA. This table holds fewer than 250,000 clones, about four fifths found once. This entry is derived from a study of blood T cell repertoires in COVID-19. This CDR3 spans 16 amino acids. V was clipped by 1 base and J by 5 bases; unmatched bases: 8. CDR1 and CDR2 from the germline V gene are SGHDN and FVKESK.

This receptor was identified in a woman aged 45-60 years with acute or convalescent COVID-19. This sequence joins TRBV14 and TRBJ2-7; 10 bases line up with TRBD1. The sequenced sample was peripheral blood. CDR3 sequence: CASSQARTGGRHEQYF. As DNA, the CDR3 is TGTGCCAGCAGCCAAGCCCGGACAGGGGGACGCCACGAGCAGTACTTC.